The TCR beta chain described here comes from a study of post-analysis software for immune sequencing data. This clonotype was seen at least ten times. The antigen is unknown. Germline V lookup: CDR1 SGHDT, CDR2 YYEEEE. V was clipped by 2 bases and J by 6 bases, with 8 bases between them. There are 12 residues in the CDR3. Regarding the study as a whole: Samples made in the same batch grouped tightly together by F measure. Controls significantly exceeded multiple sclerosis patients in normalized Chao1 diversity. TRBV5-6, TRBV5-1 and TRBV20-1 were among four or five TRBV segments more frequent in patients than controls.

Prepared TCR beta cDNA libraries contained unique molecular identifiers. With about 0.95 to 11 million T cells as the source, some 500,000 cDNA molecules resulted. TCRdb redid the calling of the PCR reads with MiXCR, one entry per CDR3 protein. The repertoire holds around 200,000 distinct CDR3 sequences, around 29% seen once, with 3% to 4% in the top ten. Sequencing was done on a sample of blood. The source is a girl between 2 and 17 years old with multiple sclerosis. The chain employs TRBV5-6 and TRBJ1-2; no clear D. The CDR3 DNA reads TGTGCCAGCAGCTTAGGGCAGGATGGCTACACCTTC. Encoded protein: CASSLGQDGYTF.